This passage covers 32 T cell receptor beta chains from one sample sequenced in a study of T cells after posttransplantation cyclophosphamide. Clones were read by immunoSEQ multiplex PCR, and TCRdb kept only the in-frame ones, dropping some. The table records tens of thousands of clones, roughly 93% of them present only once. The sample consisted of PBMCs. These receptors were collected from a young woman in good health and a related stem cell transplant donor.

This chain uses TRBV7-9 with TRBJ2-7, with D uncertain. The germline V gene encodes CDR1 SEHNR and CDR2 FQNEAQ (reference sequence). Trimming removed 4 bases at V and 2 bases at J, with 3 bases between. The CDR3 is 11 residues long. The CDR3 nucleotides are TGTGCCAGCAGCTCGACCTACGAGCAGTACTTC. This translates into CASSSTYEQYF.

This clone was seen only once. V usage is TRBV2 and J usage is TRBJ1-1; D uncertain. Germline-derived CDR1 and CDR2 are SNHLY and FYNNEI. The CDR3 runs 16 residues. V was trimmed by 7 bases and J by 0 bases, leaving 18 bases between them. The CDR3 loop is CASKVEIYVLNTEAFF. In DNA, the CDR3 is TGTGCCAGCAAAGTAGAAATCTACGTTTTGAACACTGAAGCTTTCTTT.

The chain has TRBV28 and TRBJ1-4; tentative D call: TRBD1 (6 bases). Germline V gene data show CDR1 as MDHEN and CDR2 as SYDVKM. V was trimmed by 6 bases and J by 6 bases, leaving 17 bases between them. The CDR3 runs 15 residues. CDR3 region: CASSLITGRDEKLFF. As DNA, the CDR3 is TGTGCCAGCAGCCTCATCACAGGGAGAGATGAAAAACTGTTTTTT.

The J gene is TRBJ1-2, the V gene TRBV27, with 7 bases lining up with TRBD1. The CDR3 has 13 amino acids. CDR1 MNHEY and CDR2 SMNVEV come from the germline V gene (reference sequence). The V and J ends lost 3 bases and 5 bases, in that order; junction bases with no gene match: 3. CDR3 sequence reads: CASSFGTEYGYTF. The CDR3 region has the DNA TGTGCCAGCAGTTTTGGGACAGAGTATGGCTACACCTTC.

J is TRBJ1-2 and V is TRBV19, with D unclear. Trimming shortened V by 3 bases and J by 5 bases, and 10 bases separated the two germline ends. The CDR3 sequence is 13 residues long. CDR1 and CDR2 (germline): LNHDA, SQIVND (reference sequence). In nucleotides, the CDR3 is TGTGCCAGTAGTATGAAACTCCCTTATGGCTACACCTTC. Amino acid sequence: CASSMKLPYGYTF.

This clone was detected only once. J is TRBJ1-5 and V is TRBV18, with a weak D call TRBD1 (5 bases). V shed 3 bases and J shed 0 bases, with 9 bases lying between them. The CDR3 extends over 15 amino acids. From germline, CDR1 is KGHSH and CDR2 LQKENI. The CDR3 nucleotides are TGTGCCAGCTCACCGGCAGGGAGTAGCAATCAGCCCCAGCATTTT. It specifies CASSPAGSSNQPQHF.

V usage is TRBV7-2 and J usage is TRBJ1-2; 8 bases line up with TRBD1. The V segment lost 1 base and the J segment 0 bases; nucleotides outside the gene matches: 10. Germline CDR1 and CDR2: SGHTA and FQGNSA. The length of the CDR3 is 18 residues. The CDR3 spells CASSLGGQGFFPNYGYTF. The CDR3, as DNA: TGTGCCAGCAGCTTAGGAGGACAGGGTTTTTTCCCTAACTATGGCTACACCTTC.

The chain combines TRBV2 with TRBJ2-7; 10 positions agree with TRBD1. The CDR3 length is 15 residues. Germline loops: CDR1 SNHLY, CDR2 FYNNEI. Trimming removed 10 bases from V and 5 bases from J; junction bases left unmatched: 14. DNA of the CDR3: TGTGCCACCCGAGGGGGGGACAGGGGAATACACGAGCAGTACTTC. Protein sequence: CATRGGDRGIHEQYF. Drawing the rest from reference TRBV2 and TRBJ2-7, the complete variable domain is EPEVTQTPSHQVTQMGQEVILRCVPISNHLYFYWYRQILGQKVEFLVSFYNNEISEKSEIFDDQFSVERPDGSNFTLKIRSTKLEDSAMYFCATRGGDRGIHEQYFGPGTRLTVT.

In this sample, this clone turned up once. The chain uses TRBV10-3 and TRBJ1-1; D is undetermined. This CDR3 is built from 13 residues. Per germline, CDR1 ENHRY and CDR2 SYGVKD. V gave up 9 bases and J gave up 1 base, with 12 bases separating them. Here the CDR3 reads CAMANSRNTEAFF. DNA of the CDR3: TGTGCCATGGCGAACTCGCGGAACACTGAAGCTTTCTTT.

The chain links TRBV6-1 to TRBJ1-2, with TRBD1 matching 9 bases. Germline CDR1 MNHNS, CDR2 SASEGT. With 6 bases clipped from V and 3 bases from J, the junction kept 8 bases outside the gene matches. The CDR3 runs to 15 residues. In DNA form, the CDR3 reads TGTGCCAGCAGCGCGGGGACAGGGAGGCACTATGGCTACACCTTC. Amino acids: CASSAGTGRHYGYTF.

The chain couples TRBV7-2 to TRBJ1-1; 10 nucleotides align to TRBD1. J gave up 6 bases and V 5 bases, and 9 bases lay outside the gene matches. The CDR3 contains 15 residues. CDR1 and CDR2 (germline): SGHTA, FQGNSA. The CDR3 spells CASSAGQGVFAEAFF. The CDR3 DNA reads TGTGCCAGCAGCGCCGGACAGGGGGTGTTTGCTGAAGCTTTCTTT.

This clone was recorded only once. CDR3 sequence (DNA): TGTGCCAGCAGCTATGCAGCGGCTGGAAACACCATATATTTT. Its translation is CASSYAAAGNTIYF. The V call is TRBV7-8, the J call TRBJ1-3; D is ambiguous. Germline V gene data show CDR1 as SGHVS and CDR2 as FQNEAQ. This CDR3 region has 14 residues. Trimming took 4 bases from V and 2 from J, leaving 9 bases between them.

The chain uses TRBV30 and TRBJ1-1; D unclear. From germline, CDR1 is GTSNPN and CDR2 SVGIG (reference sequence). The CDR3 contains 13 residues. The V gene lost 2 bases and the J gene lost 3 bases, with 10 bases spanning the gap. The CDR3 DNA is TGTGCCTGGAGTCTTTCGCCCTACACTGAAGCTTTCTTT. This codes for CAWSLSPYTEAFF. Looking up the rest from reference TRBV30 and TRBJ1-1 gives the full variable domain: SQTIHQWPATLVQPVGSPLSLECTVEGTSNPNLYWYRQAAGRGLQLLFYSVGIGQISSEVPQNLSASRPQDRQFILSSKKLLLSDSGFYLCAWSLSPYTEAFFGQGTRLTVV.

This chain joins TRBV5-1 and TRBJ1-2; 7 nucleotides align to TRBD1. The germline CDR1 and CDR2 sequences are SGHRS and YFSETQ. CDR3 length: 14 amino acids. The junction had 7 bases not matched to a gene; V was cut back by 4 bases and J by 4 bases. The CDR3 loop reads CASSPGQAAYGYTF. DNA of the CDR3: TGCGCCAGCAGCCCAGGACAGGCCGCCTATGGCTACACCTTC.

The gene calls are TRBV30 and TRBJ1-4; tentative D call: TRBD1 (5 bases). Trimming left V 4 bases short and J 2 bases short, with 17 bases between. This CDR3 comprises 16 residues. In germline, CDR1 is GTSNPN, CDR2 SVGIG (reference sequence). The CDR3 region is CAWTNEKGPTNEKLFF. The DNA for the CDR3 is TGTGCCTGGACCAACGAAAAGGGGCCCACTAATGAAAAACTGTTTTTT.

The chain links TRBV10-2 to TRBJ2-7; TRBD1 matches at 7 bases. Germline V gene lookup returns CDR1 WSHSY and CDR2 SAAADI. J was trimmed by 5 bases and V by 5 bases; bases with no gene match: 9. The length of the CDR3 is 14 residues. CDR3 sequence (DNA): TGCGCCAGCAGTACCCTTAGGGGGCGACACGAGCAGTACTTC. Translated, it gives CASSTLRGRHEQYF.

As concerns this clone: Within the sample, other DNA sequences also encode this same CDR3. V gene TRBV7-3 combines with J gene TRBJ1-1; D possibly corresponds to TRBD1 (5 bases). The V end was cut by 3 bases, the J end by 1 base, with 6 bases between. The CDR3 length is 13 residues. CDR1 and CDR2 (germline): SGHTA, FQGTGA. CDR3 in DNA: TGTGCCAGCAGCTTCGGGGGGAACACTGAAGCTTTCTTT. Its translation: CASSFGGNTEAFF.

The rearrangement links TRBV30 to TRBJ1-2; no definite D call. The V end was cut by 1 base, the J end by 8 bases, with 8 bases between. From germline, CDR1 is GTSNPN and CDR2 SVGIG (reference sequence). The CDR3 has 11 residues. The CDR3 DNA sequence: TGTGCCTGGAGTGCGGGCAACGGCTACACCTTC. As protein: CAWSAGNGYTF.

CDR3 region: CASSLQGGTEAFF. CDR3 DNA sequence: TGTGCCAGCAGCCTCCAGGGGGGCACTGAAGCTTTCTTT. V usage is TRBV7-3 and J usage is TRBJ1-1, with 7 bases fitting TRBD1. CDR1 and CDR2 from the germline V gene are SGHTA and FQGTGA. The junction had 4 bases not matched to a gene; V was cut back by 5 bases and J by 4 bases. The CDR3 loop spans 13 amino acids.

V and J are TRBV27 and TRBJ2-3; the D is unclear. Germline loops: CDR1 MNHEY, CDR2 SMNVEV (reference sequence). This CDR3 is 11 amino acids long. V was cut by 11 bases and J by 6 bases, with 12 bases left in between. The CDR3 DNA is TGTGCCGTGGAGCGCGAGGATACGCAGTATTTT. The encoded protein is CAVEREDTQYF.

J is TRBJ1-4 and V is TRBV4-3; D is perhaps TRBD1 (6 bases). Trimming took 0 bases from V and 8 from J, leaving 16 bases between them. The germline CDR1 and CDR2 sequences are LGHNA and YSLEER. The CDR3 spans 16 residues. The CDR3 bases are TGCGCCAGCAGCCAAGATCCGAGCCAGGGGTTCGAAAAACTGTTTTTT. It specifies CASSQDPSQGFEKLFF.

The chain links TRBV9 to TRBJ1-1; TRBD1 might be the D (5 bases). The germline CDR1 and CDR2 sequences are SGDLS and YYNGEE. The V and J ends lost 6 bases and 1 base respectively, with 22 bases between them. The CDR3 totals 17 residues. CDR3: CASNPERGRLSNTEAFF. In DNA form, the CDR3 reads TGTGCCAGCAACCCCGAAAGGGGACGCCTATCGAACACTGAAGCTTTCTTT.

DNA of the CDR3: TGTGCCAGTAGTATACCGGGACAGGCTAACTATGGCTACACCTTC. It is translated as CASSIPGQANYGYTF. V is TRBV19 and J is TRBJ1-2; 8 bases align to TRBD1. Per the germline V gene, CDR1 is LNHDA and CDR2 is SQIVND (reference sequence). The CDR3 has 15 residues. The trim removed 2 bases at V and 0 bases at J, leaving 2 bases unmatched.

This chain connects TRBV5-1 to TRBJ1-1; D is unresolved. With 4 bases removed from V and 6 bases from J, the gap between germline ends came to 16 bases. Looked up from germline, CDR1 is SGHRS and CDR2 is YFSETQ. This CDR3 comprises 14 residues. The CDR3 spells CASSPSVDISEAFF. Written as DNA, the CDR3 is TGCGCCAGCAGCCCGTCAGTCGATATCTCTGAAGCTTTCTTT.

The chain combines TRBV7-8 with TRBJ1-1; D perhaps matches TRBD1 (5 bases). In germline, CDR1 is SGHVS, CDR2 FQNEAQ. Between the trimmed V and J ends, which lost 3 bases and 6 bases, there was a span of 20 bases. CDR3 length: 16 amino acids. The CDR3 reads CASSFGRHLRGAEAFF. DNA of the CDR3: TGTGCCAGCAGCTTTGGCCGACATCTTCGAGGGGCTGAAGCTTTCTTT.

The rearrangement joins TRBV5-4 to TRBJ2-3, with 10 bases matching TRBD2. The CDR3 covers 17 residues. V lost 3 bases, J lost 5 bases, and 12 bases stayed unmatched. Per germline, CDR1 SGHNT and CDR2 YYREEE (reference sequence). For the CDR3, the DNA is TGTGCCAGCAGCTATTTCCTAGCGGGGGCCGCGGGAGATACGCAGTATTTT. It codes for CASSYFLAGAAGDTQYF. The variable domain in full, completed from reference TRBV5-4 and TRBJ2-3, reads ETGVTQSPTHLIKTRGQQVTLRCSSQSGHNTVSWYQQALGQGPQFIFQYYREEENGRGNFPPRFSGLQFPNYSSELNVNALELDDSALYLCASSYFLAGAAGDTQYFGPGTRLTVL.

The V call is TRBV11-2, the J call TRBJ1-1, with D uncertain. Germline V gene lookup returns CDR1 SGHAT and CDR2 FQNNGV. Trimming shortened V by 4 bases and J by 4 bases, and 16 bases separated the two germline ends. The CDR3 has 15 residues. The CDR3 loop is CASSSRERPRTEAFF. CDR3 DNA sequence: TGTGCCAGCAGCTCTCGAGAGCGACCGCGCACTGAAGCTTTCTTT.

This chain connects TRBV27 to TRBJ1-1; no reliable D call. Germline CDR1 reads MNHEY; CDR2 reads SMNVEV (reference sequence). The CDR3 is 16 amino acids. Trimming removed 3 bases at V and 2 bases at J, with 16 bases between. CDR3 nucleotide sequence: TGTGCCAGCAGTTTGGAGGGAAGCCGTGGTAACACTGAAGCTTTCTTT. It is translated as CASSLEGSRGNTEAFF.

The V call is TRBV5-1, the J call TRBJ1-1, with D possibly matching TRBD1 (6 bases). V dropped 3 bases and J dropped 0 bases, with 9 bases sitting between them. CDR1 SGHRS and CDR2 YFSETQ come from the germline V gene. The CDR3 consists of 14 residues. The CDR3 region is CASSYGTMNTEAFF. CDR3 nucleotides: TGCGCCAGCAGCTACGGGACAATGAACACTGAAGCTTTCTTT.

This chain connects TRBV6-4 to TRBJ2-3, with 13 bases lining up with TRBD2. This CDR3 contains 15 residues. CDR1 MRHNA and CDR2 SNTAGT come from the germline V gene. The V segment lost 3 bases and the J segment 5 bases; nucleotides outside the gene matches: 2. CDR3 sequence reads: CASSELAGGQDTQYF. The CDR3 DNA sequence: TGTGCCAGCAGTGAACTAGCGGGGGGGCAAGATACGCAGTATTTT.

This clone was counted only a few times. This chain joins TRBV5-1 and TRBJ1-4; D possibly corresponds to TRBD1 (6 bases). With 4 bases removed from V and 5 bases from J, the gap between germline ends came to 15 bases. The CDR3 is 15 amino acids. Germline loops: CDR1 SGHRS, CDR2 YFSETQ. As DNA, the CDR3 is TGCGCCAGCAGCAACAGGGAAATTGGCAATGAAAAACTGTTTTTT. Translated: CASSNREIGNEKLFF.

This rearrangement joins TRBV7-2 to TRBJ2-2; D ambiguous. V lost 0 bases and J lost 6, with 5 bases in between. CDR3 length: 13 residues. Germline V gene lookup returns CDR1 SGHTA and CDR2 FQGNSA. In DNA, the CDR3 is TGTGCCAGCAGCTTAGCAGGGTCCGGGGAGCTGTTTTTT. As protein: CASSLAGSGELFF. The whole variable domain, remainder taken from reference TRBV7-2 and TRBJ2-2, is GAGVSQSPSNKVTEKGKDVELRCDPISGHTALYWYRQSLGQGLEFLIYFQGNSAPDKSGLPSDRFSAERTGGSVSTLTIQRTQQEDSAVYLCASSLAGSGELFFGEGSRLTVL.